These T cell receptor beta chains were read from a single sample in a study of blood T cell repertoires in COVID-19. Measured with immunoSEQ multiplex PCR; TCRdb has only the in-frame clones, and not every one. This sample has some 210,000 clones, with approximately 90% found just once. The specimen was peripheral blood. The receptors here all came from a man aged 60 to 75 with COVID-19, enrolled during active disease. Each CDR3 is given with its conserved first and last residue. The order of the fields is V gene, clone size, D gene, J gene, CDR3 DNA, CDR3 protein. D genes are given only for firm matches. Rows may omit the clone size; those that give it use once, few, many or a size class.

v_call: TRBV3-1/TRBV3-2
clone_size: .
d_call: TRBD1
j_call: TRBJ2-7
cdr3_nt: TGTGCCAGCAGGCCGCAGGGACAGGGACGAAGCGAGCAGTACTTC
cdr3_aa: CASRPQGQGRSEQYF

v_call: TRBV30
clone_size: .
d_call: .
j_call: TRBJ1-5
cdr3_nt: TGTGCCTGGAGGGGCAGGGCCCTTAATCAGCCCCAGCATTTT
cdr3_aa: CAWRGRALNQPQHF

v_call: TRBV7-8
clone_size: .
d_call: .
j_call: TRBJ1-4
cdr3_nt: TGTGCCAGCAGCTTAGGGCGCGGTCTGAGTGAAAAACTGTTTTTT
cdr3_aa: CASSLGRGLSEKLFF

v_call: TRBV7-2
clone_size: .
d_call: .
j_call: TRBJ1-2
cdr3_nt: TGTGCCAGCAGCTTGCAGAACTATGGCTACACCTTC
cdr3_aa: CASSLQNYGYTF

v_call: TRBV7-8
clone_size: .
d_call: .
j_call: TRBJ2-1
cdr3_nt: TGTGCCAGCAGCTATCCGCCCCAGCGCTCCTACAATGAGCAGTTCTTC
cdr3_aa: CASSYPPQRSYNEQFF

v_call: TRBV7-2
clone_size: .
d_call: .
j_call: TRBJ1-3
cdr3_nt: TGTGCCAGCAGCTTCGACAGCTCTGGAAACACCATATATTTT
cdr3_aa: CASSFDSSGNTIYF

v_call: TRBV5-8
clone_size: .
d_call: TRBD1
j_call: TRBJ1-1
cdr3_nt: TGTGCCAGCAGCGTCCGGGACAGGGGAATCGCTGAAGCTTTCTTT
cdr3_aa: CASSVRDRGIAEAFF

v_call: TRBV12-5
clone_size: .
d_call: TRBD1
j_call: TRBJ1-5
cdr3_nt: TGTGCTAGTGGTTCTTCCCGGGACAGGGGGCTTAGCAATCAGCCCCAGCATTTT
cdr3_aa: CASGSSRDRGLSNQPQHF

v_call: TRBV6-1
clone_size: .
d_call: TRBD1
j_call: TRBJ1-1
cdr3_nt: TGTGCCAGCAGTGACGTAGGACAGGGCAACACTGAAGCTTTCTTT
cdr3_aa: CASSDVGQGNTEAFF

v_call: TRBV9
clone_size: .
d_call: .
j_call: TRBJ2-2
cdr3_nt: TGTGCCAGCAGCGTAGGCTCCAGAGGGACCGGGGAGCTGTTTTTT
cdr3_aa: CASSVGSRGTGELFF

v_call: TRBV18
clone_size: .
d_call: TRBD2
j_call: TRBJ2-1
cdr3_nt: TGTGCCAGCTCACCAATATCTAGCGGGAGCAATGAGCAGTTCTTC
cdr3_aa: CASSPISSGSNEQFF

v_call: TRBV19
clone_size: .
d_call: TRBD1
j_call: TRBJ1-5
cdr3_nt: TGTGCCAGTAGTGCCCTGGACAGGGGGAGGCTAGAGCCCCAGCATTTT
cdr3_aa: CASSALDRGRLEPQHF

v_call: TRBV19
clone_size: .
d_call: TRBD1
j_call: TRBJ1-6
cdr3_nt: TGTGCCAGCAGTACCGGGACAGGGATTAATTCACCCCTCCACTTT
cdr3_aa: CASSTGTGINSPLHF

v_call: TRBV7-2
clone_size: once
d_call: TRBD1
j_call: TRBJ2-2
cdr3_nt: TGTGCCAGCAGCTTATTCTTTCCGGGACAGGGGGCTTCGACCGGGGAGCTGTTTTTT
cdr3_aa: CASSLFFPGQGASTGELFF

v_call: TRBV30
clone_size: .
d_call: TRBD2
j_call: TRBJ2-5
cdr3_nt: TGTGCGGGGTCTAGCGGGAGTATGGAGACCCAGTACTTC
cdr3_aa: CAGSSGSMETQYF

v_call: TRBV27
clone_size: .
d_call: .
j_call: TRBJ1-1
cdr3_nt: TGTGCCAGCAGTTTGGCCCCCCGCGCCCGGCAGGGCACTGAAGCTTTCTTT
cdr3_aa: CASSLAPRARQGTEAFF

v_call: TRBV12-3/TRBV12-4
clone_size: .
d_call: TRBD1
j_call: TRBJ1-6
cdr3_nt: TGTGCCAGCAGACTACAGGGGGATTCACCCCTCCACTTT
cdr3_aa: CASRLQGDSPLHF

v_call: TRBV5-1
clone_size: .
d_call: TRBD1
j_call: TRBJ1-4
cdr3_nt: TGCGCCAGCAGCGGGGGACAGGGACTAAATGAAAAACTGTTTTTT
cdr3_aa: CASSGGQGLNEKLFF

v_call: TRBV28
clone_size: .
d_call: TRBD1
j_call: TRBJ1-1
cdr3_nt: TGTGCCAGCAGTTTGGGACAGGAACCTAAAGCTTTCTTT
cdr3_aa: CASSLGQEPKAFF

v_call: TRBV28
clone_size: .
d_call: TRBD1
j_call: TRBJ1-4
cdr3_nt: TGTGCCAGCAGTTTCGGGACAGGTGCAACTAATGAAAAACTGTTTTTT
cdr3_aa: CASSFGTGATNEKLFF

v_call: TRBV3-1/TRBV3-2
clone_size: many
d_call: TRBD2
j_call: TRBJ2-7
cdr3_nt: TGTGCCAGCAGCCAAGAGCTAACTAGCGGGAGCCACGAGCAGTACTTC
cdr3_aa: CASSQELTSGSHEQYF

v_call: TRBV19
clone_size: .
d_call: .
j_call: TRBJ2-1
cdr3_nt: TGTGCCAGTAGCCCAGGGGCAGGGTATGAGCAGTTCTTC
cdr3_aa: CASSPGAGYEQFF

v_call: TRBV28
clone_size: .
d_call: .
j_call: TRBJ1-2
cdr3_nt: TGTGCCAGCAGTTTAAACAGTTTAAATGGCTACACCTTC
cdr3_aa: CASSLNSLNGYTF

v_call: TRBV6-4
clone_size: .
d_call: .
j_call: TRBJ1-5
cdr3_nt: TGTGCCAGCAGTGAAAACGGGGGCAATCAGCCCCAGCATTTT
cdr3_aa: CASSENGGNQPQHF

v_call: TRBV6-2/TRBV6-3
clone_size: .
d_call: .
j_call: TRBJ2-2
cdr3_nt: TGTGCCAGCAGCCGCGGAGCGAACACCGGGGAGCTGTTTTTT
cdr3_aa: CASSRGANTGELFF

v_call: TRBV6-5
clone_size: once
d_call: .
j_call: TRBJ1-3
cdr3_nt: TGTGCCAGCAGTCGCCAGTTCTCTGGAAACACCATATATTTT
cdr3_aa: CASSRQFSGNTIYF

v_call: TRBV30
clone_size: .
d_call: TRBD2
j_call: TRBJ2-3
cdr3_nt: TGTGCCTGGAGTCTGGCTAGCGGTCGCACAGATACGCAGTATTTT
cdr3_aa: CAWSLASGRTDTQYF

v_call: TRBV7-6
clone_size: .
d_call: .
j_call: TRBJ1-1
cdr3_nt: TGTGCCAGCAGCCCAGCGGGGGGCGAGTTGAATACTGAAGCTTTCTTT
cdr3_aa: CASSPAGGELNTEAFF

v_call: TRBV5-4
clone_size: .
d_call: TRBD2
j_call: TRBJ2-1
cdr3_nt: TGTGCCAGCAGCTTCAGACTAGCGGGGACAAATGAGCAGTTCTTC
cdr3_aa: CASSFRLAGTNEQFF

v_call: TRBV30
clone_size: .
d_call: TRBD1
j_call: TRBJ2-1
cdr3_nt: TGTGCCTGGGCCTCGGACAGGGGACGCCACAATGAGCAGTTCTTC
cdr3_aa: CAWASDRGRHNEQFF

v_call: TRBV4-2
clone_size: .
d_call: TRBD1
j_call: TRBJ1-3
cdr3_nt: TGTGCCAGCAGCCAAGTAGGGACAGGGGATGGAAACACCATATATTTT
cdr3_aa: CASSQVGTGDGNTIYF

v_call: TRBV6-2/TRBV6-3
clone_size: .
d_call: TRBD1
j_call: TRBJ1-2
cdr3_nt: TGTGCCAGCAGTCTCCGGGACAGGGCCGCCGGTAACTATGGCTACACCTTC
cdr3_aa: CASSLRDRAAGNYGYTF

v_call: TRBV6-5
clone_size: .
d_call: .
j_call: TRBJ2-7
cdr3_nt: TGTGCCAGCAGTTCCCTATACGAGCAGTACTTC
cdr3_aa: CASSSLYEQYF

v_call: TRBV2
clone_size: .
d_call: .
j_call: TRBJ1-5
cdr3_nt: TGTGCCAGCAGCCTAGACAGCAATCAGCCCCAGCATTTT
cdr3_aa: CASSLDSNQPQHF

v_call: TRBV15
clone_size: .
d_call: TRBD1
j_call: TRBJ2-7
cdr3_nt: TGTGCCACCAGCAGAGATGCACCGGGACAGGGTGACGAGCAGTACTTC
cdr3_aa: CATSRDAPGQGDEQYF

v_call: TRBV11-2
clone_size: .
d_call: TRBD1
j_call: TRBJ2-2
cdr3_nt: TGTGCCAGCAGCTTAGGGGCATCCAGACAGGGAATCGGGGAGCTGTTTTTT
cdr3_aa: CASSLGASRQGIGELFF

v_call: TRBV6-7
clone_size: .
d_call: TRBD2
j_call: TRBJ2-2
cdr3_nt: TGTGCCAGCAGTTATTTTCTAGCGGGGGAGGGCACCGGGGAGCTGTTTTTT
cdr3_aa: CASSYFLAGEGTGELFF

v_call: TRBV7-2
clone_size: .
d_call: TRBD2
j_call: TRBJ2-7
cdr3_nt: TGTGCCAGCAGCTCGGGGGGGGAGCAGTACTTC
cdr3_aa: CASSSGGEQYF

v_call: TRBV3-1/TRBV3-2
clone_size: .
d_call: TRBD2
j_call: TRBJ2-7
cdr3_nt: TGTGCCAGCAGCCCCGGGACTAGCGGTTCCTACGAGCAGTACTTC
cdr3_aa: CASSPGTSGSYEQYF

v_call: TRBV5-1
clone_size: .
d_call: .
j_call: TRBJ1-2
cdr3_nt: TGCGCCAGCAGCCCGGAGGGCCGGATGGGCTACACCTTC
cdr3_aa: CASSPEGRMGYTF

v_call: TRBV20-1
clone_size: .
d_call: .
j_call: TRBJ1-2
cdr3_nt: TGCAGTGCTACTCAGGGTTATGGCTACACCTTC
cdr3_aa: CSATQGYGYTF

v_call: TRBV4-1
clone_size: few
d_call: .
j_call: TRBJ1-4
cdr3_nt: TGCGCCAGCAGCCAAGTCGGTAGACATCCATCTAATGAAAAACTGTTTTTT
cdr3_aa: CASSQVGRHPSNEKLFF

v_call: TRBV24-1
clone_size: .
d_call: .
j_call: TRBJ2-7
cdr3_nt: TGTGCCACCAGTGATTATGGGAGGTCCTACGAGCAGTACTTC
cdr3_aa: CATSDYGRSYEQYF

v_call: TRBV6-6
clone_size: .
d_call: .
j_call: TRBJ1-3
cdr3_nt: TGTGCCGTCGGGGGAGGGGTCTCTGGAAACACCATATATTTT
cdr3_aa: CAVGGGVSGNTIYF

v_call: TRBV5-1
clone_size: once
d_call: .
j_call: TRBJ1-4
cdr3_nt: TGCGCCAGCAGAACGGGGCGGGGTGAAAAACTGTTTTTT
cdr3_aa: CASRTGRGEKLFF

v_call: TRBV11-3
clone_size: .
d_call: TRBD1
j_call: TRBJ2-1
cdr3_nt: TGTGCCAGCAGCTTAGGCCGCACAGGGGGCTACAATGAGCAGTTCTTC
cdr3_aa: CASSLGRTGGYNEQFF

v_call: TRBV7-2
clone_size: .
d_call: TRBD2
j_call: TRBJ2-2
cdr3_nt: TGTGCCAGCAGCTTACCGGGACTAGCGGGAGGAGGCACCGGGGAGCTGTTTTTT
cdr3_aa: CASSLPGLAGGGTGELFF

v_call: TRBV18
clone_size: once
d_call: .
j_call: TRBJ2-2
cdr3_nt: TGTGCCAGCTCACCCAGGGAGGTCGCGAACACCGGGGAGCTGTTTTTT
cdr3_aa: CASSPREVANTGELFF

v_call: TRBV7-8
clone_size: .
d_call: .
j_call: TRBJ1-5
cdr3_nt: TGTGCCAGCAGCTACGCGGGACCGTCAGGCAATCAGCCCCAGCATTTT
cdr3_aa: CASSYAGPSGNQPQHF

v_call: TRBV20-1
clone_size: once
d_call: .
j_call: TRBJ2-7
cdr3_nt: TGCAGTGCTAGAGGAGGGAACGAGCAGTACTTC
cdr3_aa: CSARGGNEQYF

v_call: TRBV28
clone_size: .
d_call: .
j_call: TRBJ2-1
cdr3_nt: TGTGCCAGCAGTTCTGAATCTAGCGCCACAAATAATCCGTTCTTC
cdr3_aa: CASSSESSATNNPFF

v_call: TRBV19
clone_size: .
d_call: .
j_call: TRBJ1-1
cdr3_nt: TGTGCCAGTAGTAAGGGCACAGGGATTCCGAACACTGAAGCTTTCTTT
cdr3_aa: CASSKGTGIPNTEAFF

v_call: TRBV7-9
clone_size: .
d_call: TRBD2
j_call: TRBJ2-1
cdr3_nt: TGTGCCAGCAGCTTACGACTAGCGGATGAGCAGTTCTTC
cdr3_aa: CASSLRLADEQFF